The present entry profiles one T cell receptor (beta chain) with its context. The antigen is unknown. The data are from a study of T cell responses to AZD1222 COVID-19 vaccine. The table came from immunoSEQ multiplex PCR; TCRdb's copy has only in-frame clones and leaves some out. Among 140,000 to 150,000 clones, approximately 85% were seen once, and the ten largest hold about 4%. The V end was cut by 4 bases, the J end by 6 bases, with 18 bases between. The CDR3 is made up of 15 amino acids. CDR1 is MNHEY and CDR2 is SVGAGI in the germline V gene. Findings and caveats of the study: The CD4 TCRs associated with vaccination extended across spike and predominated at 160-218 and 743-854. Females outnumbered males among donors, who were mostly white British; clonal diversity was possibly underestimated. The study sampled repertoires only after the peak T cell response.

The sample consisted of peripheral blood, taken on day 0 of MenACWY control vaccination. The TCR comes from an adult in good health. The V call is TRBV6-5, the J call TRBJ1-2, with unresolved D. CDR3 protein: CASSSPPPEGNGYTF. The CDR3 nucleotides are TGTGCCAGCAGTTCCCCCCCTCCGGAGGGAAATGGCTACACCTTC.